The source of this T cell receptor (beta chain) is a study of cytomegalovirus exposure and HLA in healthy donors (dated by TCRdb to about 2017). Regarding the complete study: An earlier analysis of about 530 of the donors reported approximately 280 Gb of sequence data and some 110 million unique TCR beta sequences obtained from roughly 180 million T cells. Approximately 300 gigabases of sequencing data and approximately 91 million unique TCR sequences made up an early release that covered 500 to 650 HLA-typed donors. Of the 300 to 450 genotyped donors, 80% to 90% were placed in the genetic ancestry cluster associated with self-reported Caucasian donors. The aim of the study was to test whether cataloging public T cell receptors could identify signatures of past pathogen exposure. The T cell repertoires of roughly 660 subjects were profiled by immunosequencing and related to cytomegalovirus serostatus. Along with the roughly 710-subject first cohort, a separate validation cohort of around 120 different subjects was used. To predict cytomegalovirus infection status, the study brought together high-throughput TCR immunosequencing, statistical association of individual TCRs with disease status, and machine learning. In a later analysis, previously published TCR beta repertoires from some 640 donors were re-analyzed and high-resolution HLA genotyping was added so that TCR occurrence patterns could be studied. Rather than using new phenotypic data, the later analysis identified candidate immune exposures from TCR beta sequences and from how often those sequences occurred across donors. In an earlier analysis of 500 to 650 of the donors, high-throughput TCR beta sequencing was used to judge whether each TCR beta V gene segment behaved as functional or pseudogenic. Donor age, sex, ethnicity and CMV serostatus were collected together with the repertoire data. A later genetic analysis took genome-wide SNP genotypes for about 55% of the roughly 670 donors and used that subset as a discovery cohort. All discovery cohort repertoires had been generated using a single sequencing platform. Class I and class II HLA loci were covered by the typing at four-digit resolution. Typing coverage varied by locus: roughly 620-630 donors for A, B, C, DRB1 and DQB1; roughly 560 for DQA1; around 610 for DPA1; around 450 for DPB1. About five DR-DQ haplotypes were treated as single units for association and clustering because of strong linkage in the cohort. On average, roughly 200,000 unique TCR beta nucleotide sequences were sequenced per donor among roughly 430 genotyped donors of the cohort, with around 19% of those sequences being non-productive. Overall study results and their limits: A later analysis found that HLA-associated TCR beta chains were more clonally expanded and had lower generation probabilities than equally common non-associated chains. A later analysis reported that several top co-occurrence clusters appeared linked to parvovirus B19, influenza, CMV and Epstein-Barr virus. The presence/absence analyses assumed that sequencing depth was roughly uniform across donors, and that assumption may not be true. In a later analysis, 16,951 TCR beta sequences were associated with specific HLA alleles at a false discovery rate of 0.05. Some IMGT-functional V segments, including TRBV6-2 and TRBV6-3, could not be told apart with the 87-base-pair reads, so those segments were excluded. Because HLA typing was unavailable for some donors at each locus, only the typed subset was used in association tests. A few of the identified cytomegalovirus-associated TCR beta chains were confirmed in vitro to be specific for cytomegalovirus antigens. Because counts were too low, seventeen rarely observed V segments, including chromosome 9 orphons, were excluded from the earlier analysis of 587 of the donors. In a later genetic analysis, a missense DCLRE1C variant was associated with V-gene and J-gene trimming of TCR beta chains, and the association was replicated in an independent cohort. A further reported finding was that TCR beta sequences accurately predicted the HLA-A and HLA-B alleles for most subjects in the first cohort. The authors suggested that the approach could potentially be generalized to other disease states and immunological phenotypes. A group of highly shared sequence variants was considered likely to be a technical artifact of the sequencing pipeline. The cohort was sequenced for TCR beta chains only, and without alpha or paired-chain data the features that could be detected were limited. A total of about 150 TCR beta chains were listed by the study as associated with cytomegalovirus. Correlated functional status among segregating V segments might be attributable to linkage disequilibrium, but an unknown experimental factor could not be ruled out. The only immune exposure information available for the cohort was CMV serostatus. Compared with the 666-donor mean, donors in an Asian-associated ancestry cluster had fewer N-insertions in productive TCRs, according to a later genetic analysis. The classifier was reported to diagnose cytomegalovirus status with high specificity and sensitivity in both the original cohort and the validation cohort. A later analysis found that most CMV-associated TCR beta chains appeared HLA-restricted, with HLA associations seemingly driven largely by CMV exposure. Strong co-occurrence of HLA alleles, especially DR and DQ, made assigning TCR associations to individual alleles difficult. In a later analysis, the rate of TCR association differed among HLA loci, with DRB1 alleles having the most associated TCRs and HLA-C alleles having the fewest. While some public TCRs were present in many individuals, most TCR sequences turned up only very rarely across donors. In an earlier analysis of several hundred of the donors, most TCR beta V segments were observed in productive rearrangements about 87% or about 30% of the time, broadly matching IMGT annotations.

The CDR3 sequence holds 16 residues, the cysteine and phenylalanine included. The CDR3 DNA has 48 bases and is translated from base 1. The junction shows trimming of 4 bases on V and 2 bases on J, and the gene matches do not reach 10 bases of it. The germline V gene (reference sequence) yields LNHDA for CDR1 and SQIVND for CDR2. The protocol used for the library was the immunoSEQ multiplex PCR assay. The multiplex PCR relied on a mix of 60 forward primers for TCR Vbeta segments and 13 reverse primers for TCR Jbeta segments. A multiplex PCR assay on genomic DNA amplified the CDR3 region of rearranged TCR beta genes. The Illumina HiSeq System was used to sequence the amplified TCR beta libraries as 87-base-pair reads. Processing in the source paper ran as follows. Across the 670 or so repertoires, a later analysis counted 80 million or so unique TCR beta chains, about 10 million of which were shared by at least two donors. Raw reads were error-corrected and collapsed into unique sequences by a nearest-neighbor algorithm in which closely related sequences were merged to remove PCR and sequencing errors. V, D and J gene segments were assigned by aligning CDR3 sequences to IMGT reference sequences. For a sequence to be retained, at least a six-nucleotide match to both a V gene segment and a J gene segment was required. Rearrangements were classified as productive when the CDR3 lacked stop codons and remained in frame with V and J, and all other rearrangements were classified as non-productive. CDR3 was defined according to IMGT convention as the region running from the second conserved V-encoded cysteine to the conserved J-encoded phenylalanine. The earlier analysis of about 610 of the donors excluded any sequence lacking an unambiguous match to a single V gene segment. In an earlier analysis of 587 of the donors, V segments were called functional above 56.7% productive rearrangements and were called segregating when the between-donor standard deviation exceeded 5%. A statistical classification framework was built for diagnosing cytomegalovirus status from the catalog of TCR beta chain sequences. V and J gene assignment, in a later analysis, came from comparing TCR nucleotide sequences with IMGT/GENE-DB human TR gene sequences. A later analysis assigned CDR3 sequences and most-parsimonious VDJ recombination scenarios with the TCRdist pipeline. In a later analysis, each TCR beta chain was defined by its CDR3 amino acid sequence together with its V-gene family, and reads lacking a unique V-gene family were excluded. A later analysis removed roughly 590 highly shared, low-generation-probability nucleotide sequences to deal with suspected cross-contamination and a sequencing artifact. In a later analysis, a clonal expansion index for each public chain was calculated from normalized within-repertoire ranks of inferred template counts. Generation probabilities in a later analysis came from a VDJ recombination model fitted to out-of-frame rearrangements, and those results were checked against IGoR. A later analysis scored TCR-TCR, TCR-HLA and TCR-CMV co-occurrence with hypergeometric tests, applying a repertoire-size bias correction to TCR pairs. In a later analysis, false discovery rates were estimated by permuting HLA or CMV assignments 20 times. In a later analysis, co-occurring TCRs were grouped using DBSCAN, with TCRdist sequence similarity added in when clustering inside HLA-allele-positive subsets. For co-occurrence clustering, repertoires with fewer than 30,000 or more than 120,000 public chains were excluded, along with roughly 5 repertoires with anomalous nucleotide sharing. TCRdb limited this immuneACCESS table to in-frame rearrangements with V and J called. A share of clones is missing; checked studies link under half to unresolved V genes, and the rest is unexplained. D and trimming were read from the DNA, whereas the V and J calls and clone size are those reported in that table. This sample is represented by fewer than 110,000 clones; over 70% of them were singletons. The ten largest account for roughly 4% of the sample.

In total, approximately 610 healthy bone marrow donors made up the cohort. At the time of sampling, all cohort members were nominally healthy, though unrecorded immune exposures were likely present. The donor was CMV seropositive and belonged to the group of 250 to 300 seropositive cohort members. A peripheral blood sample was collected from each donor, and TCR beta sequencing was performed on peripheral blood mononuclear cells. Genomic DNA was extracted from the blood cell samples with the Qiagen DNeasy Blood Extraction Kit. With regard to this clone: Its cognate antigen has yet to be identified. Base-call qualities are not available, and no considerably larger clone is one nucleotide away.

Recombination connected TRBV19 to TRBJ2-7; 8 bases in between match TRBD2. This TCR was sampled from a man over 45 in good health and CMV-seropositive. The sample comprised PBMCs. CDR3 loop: CASSNPSAGVTYEQYF. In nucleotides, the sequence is TGTGCCAGTAGTAACCCCTCAGCGGGGGTAACCTACGAGCAGTACTTC. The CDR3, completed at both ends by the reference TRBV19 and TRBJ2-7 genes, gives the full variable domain DGGITQSPKYLFRKEGQNVTLSCEQNLNHDAMYWYRQDPGQGLRLIYYSQIVNDFQKGDIAEGYSVSREKKESFPLTVTSAQKNPTAFYLCASSNPSAGVTYEQYFGPGTRLTVT.